This T cell receptor (beta chain) came from a study of T cell changes during pregnancy in multiple sclerosis. The assay was immunoSEQ multiplex PCR, and TCRdb's table has in-frame clones only and misses some. The table includes more than 65,000 clones, about nine tenths detected once. This TCR was sampled from a female donor with multiple sclerosis, enrolled in a pregnancy study. The source material was peripheral blood, sampled in the first trimester of pregnancy.

CDR3 region: CASSSAGTGGNTEAFF. The CDR3 nucleotides read TGTGCCAGCAGTTCGGCCGGGACAGGGGGGAACACTGAAGCTTTCTTT. The V call is TRBV28, the J call TRBJ1-1; 11 nucleotides match TRBD1. V gave up 4 bases and J gave up 1 base; unmatched junction bases: 5. The CDR3 covers 16 residues. Looked up from germline, CDR1 is MDHEN and CDR2 is SYDVKM. Full variable domain (rest looked up from reference TRBV28 and TRBJ1-1): DVKVTQSSRYLVKRTGEKVFLECVQDMDHENMFWYRQDPGLGLRLIYFSYDVKMKEKGDIPEGYSVSREKKERFSLILESASTNQTSMYLCASSSAGTGGNTEAFFGQGTRLTVV.